This paragraph reports one TCR beta chain. Antigen unknown. The sample originates from a study of cytomegalovirus exposure and HLA in healthy donors. Study at large: The study placed less than 90% of its 350 to 400 genotyped donors in the Caucasian-associated ancestry cluster.

It was with 60 Vbeta and 13 Jbeta primers that the PCR ran. Libraries were prepared by immunoSEQ multiplex PCR; TCRdb keeps only in-frame clonotypes and omits some of them. The sample holds under 200,000 clones, 70% to 80% seen once. The donors (healthy individuals) were bone marrow donors. Study-wide results and limits: An analysis that came later showed most CMV-associated TCR beta chains appearing HLA-restricted.

V was cut by 0 bases and J by 2 bases, with 18 bases left in between. The CDR3 runs to 18 residues. The germline gives CDR1 SGHKS, CDR2 YYEKEE (reference sequence). The source material was PBMCs. The J gene is TRBJ1-5, the V gene TRBV5-5, with a possible D match to TRBD1 (5 bases). This TCR was recovered from a woman aged 40 to 50 in good health and CMV-seronegative. The CDR3 region has the DNA TGTGCCAGCAGCTTGGCCCCCGGGGGGATGGGGGGCAATCAGCCCCAGCATTTT. This encodes CASSLAPGGMGGNQPQHF.